This TCR beta chain originates from a study of CD8+ T cells in alopecia areata. The study, taken as a whole, reports: Alopecia totalis/universalis scalp especially showed more expanded CD8+ clones than normal scalp. Normal skin's resident alphabeta T cells are sequenced alongside lesional scalp T cells. Among the top 100, expanded CD8+ clones were significantly decreased by tofacitinib, as was scalp clonality.

With regard to this clone: The antigen is undetermined.

Extracted from the samples, RNA was reverse transcribed into cDNA to serve as the sequencing template. Generated by immunoSEQ multiplex PCR, the TCRdb table keeps only in-frame clones and is missing some. This repertoire shows 200,000 to 250,000 clones, under 60% found once; its top ten account for around 1.5%. Treatment in this sample: oral pan-JAK inhibitor, 5-10 mg twice daily. Cell sorting was applied to PBMCs, and CD4+ and CD8+ T cells were collected. The receptor was derived from a human donor with alopecia areata. The sequenced sample was CD4+ T cells sorted from blood, obtained at week 4, from a patient treated with tofacitinib.

The CDR3: CATSRERAGIGEQYF. The CDR3 DNA reads as TGTGCCACCAGCAGAGAAAGAGCGGGGATAGGTGAGCAGTACTTC. This rearrangement joins TRBV15 to TRBJ2-7, with 7 bases fitting TRBD2. The CDR3 spans 15 residues. V was pared by 0 bases and J by 7 bases, with 9 bases of the junction left unmatched. Per the germline V gene, CDR1 is LNHNV and CDR2 is YYDKDF (reference sequence).